Each of the 15 T cell receptor beta chains below was sequenced from the same sample in a study of blood T cell repertoires in COVID-19. Using immunoSEQ multiplex PCR, the repertoire was profiled, and TCRdb retains in-frame clones only, with some absent. This table has around 150,000 clones, around 80% appearing once. The source material was peripheral blood. The receptors were gathered from a man in his sixties who had recovered from COVID-19.

The chain links TRBV5-4 to TRBJ2-5, with 10 bases matching TRBD2. CDR1 SGHNT and CDR2 YYREEE come from the germline V gene (reference sequence). V shed 1 base and J 5 bases; nucleotides not matched to a gene: 2. CDR3 length: 14 amino acids. CDR3 DNA: TGTGCCAGCAGCTTGCAGCGGGAGGGGGAGACCCAGTACTTC. Protein sequence: CASSLQREGETQYF.

The genes are TRBV28 and TRBJ1-1, with 9 bases aligning to TRBD1. CDR3 length: 15 amino acids. CDR1 and CDR2 (germline): MDHEN, SYDVKM. The J segment lost 6 bases and the V segment lost 5 bases, leaving 10 bases of the junction unmatched. CDR3 in DNA: TGTGCCAGCAGTCCCCCGGGACAGGGTAGGCCTGAAGCTTTCTTT. This encodes CASSPPGQGRPEAFF.

This clone showed up just a few times. V is TRBV6-5 and J is TRBJ1-2; the match to TRBD1 covers 9 bases. The CDR3 is 13 residues long. V lost 6 bases and J lost 4; bases outside the gene matches: 3. Looked up from germline, CDR1 is MNHEY and CDR2 is SVGAGI. CDR3 sequence reads: CASSTTGGYGYTF. CDR3 coding DNA: TGTGCCAGCAGCACGACAGGGGGCTATGGCTACACCTTC.

This clone was seen only once. The chain has TRBV6-6 and TRBJ2-5, with D uncertain. Germline values: CDR1 MNHNY, CDR2 SVGAGI (reference sequence). V was trimmed by 6 bases and J by 0 bases, leaving 11 bases between them. CDR3 length: 14 residues. The CDR3 protein is CASSPRVYQETQYF. CDR3 nucleotides: TGTGCCAGCAGCCCCCGGGTGTACCAAGAGACCCAGTACTTC.

This clone was found once. The chain couples TRBV18 to TRBJ2-1, with 11 positions matching TRBD1. Trimming cost V 0 bases and J 7 bases; bases outside gene matches: 8. The germline gives CDR1 KGHSH, CDR2 LQKENI. The length of the CDR3 is 17 residues. The CDR3 DNA reads as TGTGCCAGCTCACCACCGGTCTGGGACAGGGGGAGTAATGAGCAGTTCTTC. Its protein is CASSPPVWDRGSNEQFF.

This clone was seen only a few times. J is TRBJ1-4 and V is TRBV30, with a weak D call TRBD1 (5 bases). Germline V gene data show CDR1 as GTSNPN and CDR2 as SVGIG (reference sequence). This CDR3 is built from 13 residues. The V end was cut by 4 bases, the J end by 4 bases, with 10 bases between. The CDR3 region is CAWNQGYNEKLFF. As DNA, the CDR3 is TGTGCCTGGAACCAGGGTTATAATGAAAAACTGTTTTTT.

The rearrangement joins TRBV2 to TRBJ1-3; 8 nucleotides align to TRBD1. The junction had 1 base not matched to a gene; V was cut back by 3 bases and J by 0 bases. Germline CDR1 is SNHLY and CDR2 is FYNNEI. The CDR3 has 15 residues. The CDR3 coding sequence is TGTGCCAGCAGTGAGGGACAGGTCTCTGGAAACACCATATATTTT. Translated: CASSEGQVSGNTIYF.

The gene calls are TRBV13 and TRBJ2-3; 15 bases map to TRBD2. The CDR3 loop spans 16 amino acids. The trim removed 3 bases at V and 4 bases at J, leaving 2 bases unmatched. Germline V lookup: CDR1 PRHDT, CDR2 FYEKMQ (reference sequence). In nucleotides, the CDR3 is TGTGCCAGCAGCTTCCGGACTAGCGGGGGGGCAGATACGCAGTATTTT. Amino acid sequence: CASSFRTSGGADTQYF.

The chain joins TRBV5-1 to TRBJ2-5; 10 nucleotides align to TRBD2. This CDR3 has 16 amino acids. Losses at the gene ends were 0 bases for V and 1 base for J; bases not matched to a gene: 3. Germline V gene sequence: CDR1 SGHRS, CDR2 YFSETQ. DNA of the CDR3: TGCGCCAGCAGCTTGGGGAGCGGGGGGGCCCAAGAGACCCAGTACTTC. The encoded protein is CASSLGSGGAQETQYF.

V gene TRBV19 combines with J gene TRBJ2-1, with 13 bases aligning to TRBD2. CDR1 is LNHDA, CDR2 SQIVND, per germline (reference sequence). The CDR3 is 20 residues long. V lost 2 bases to trimming and J lost 4 bases; unmatched junction nucleotides: 14. CDR3 amino acids: CASSIYGTSGRVGVYNEQFF. CDR3 nucleotides: TGTGCCAGTAGTATATATGGAACTAGCGGGAGGGTGGGGGTTTACAATGAGCAGTTCTTC.

The chain uses TRBV7-2 and TRBJ2-7, with 10 bases matching TRBD1. Trimming took 7 bases from V and 0 from J; bases not matched to a gene: 9. Germline-derived CDR1 and CDR2 are SGHTA and FQGNSA. The CDR3 runs 16 residues. This chain's CDR3 is CASNLKGQGVSYEQYF. The CDR3 coding sequence is TGTGCCAGCAACTTGAAAGGACAGGGGGTCTCCTACGAGCAGTACTTC.

This clone was seen once. The V call is TRBV6-1, the J call TRBJ2-3, with 7 bases matching TRBD2. V lost 0 bases and J lost 6; bases outside the gene matches: 9. CDR1 is MNHNS and CDR2 is SASEGT in the germline V gene. The CDR3 is made up of 16 amino acids. CDR3 sequence reads: CASSEAQGRGWDTQYF. CDR3 bases: TGTGCCAGCAGTGAAGCGCAAGGGAGGGGCTGGGATACGCAGTATTTT.

This sequence joins TRBV18 and TRBJ1-1; D is ambiguous. Looked up from germline, CDR1 is KGHSH and CDR2 is LQKENI. V lost 0 bases, J lost 5 bases, and 13 bases lay in between. The CDR3 has 15 amino acids. The CDR3: CASSPPTGAGTEAFF. The CDR3 DNA sequence: TGTGCCAGCTCACCACCGACGGGAGCGGGGACTGAAGCTTTCTTT.

CDR3 region: CATSDSHGGDGYTF. The CDR3 DNA follows: TGTGCCACCAGTGATAGTCACGGGGGGGATGGCTACACCTTC. This chain uses TRBV24-1 with TRBJ1-2; the D gene is possibly TRBD1 (5 bases). This CDR3 is 14 amino acids long. Trimming took off 3 bases at V and 6 bases at J, with 13 bases between the two ends. Germline CDR1 KGHDR, CDR2 SFDVKD.

The chain has TRBV9 and TRBJ2-1, with 8 bases fitting TRBD1. Germline CDR1 reads SGDLS; CDR2 reads YYNGEE. Trimming at V came to 3 bases and at J to 0 bases, leaving 11 bases not matched to a gene. The CDR3 is made up of 18 amino acids. The CDR3 reads CASSDPRDRISSYNEQFF. In DNA form, the CDR3 reads TGTGCCAGCAGCGACCCCCGGGACAGGATAAGCTCCTACAATGAGCAGTTCTTC.